The 5 T cell receptor beta chains given below trace back to one sample, sequenced in a study of blood T cells in healthy people across ages (dated by TCRdb to between 2014 and 2017). Libraries were constructed by 5' RACE. Sequenced using an Illumina HiSeq 2500. The second PCR ran for roughly 7 to 11 cycles and used a J-beta primer mix along with a sample-barcoded 5' primer. The public reads were quality trimmed at Q25 with fastp and then assembled into clones with MiXCR by TCRdb, keeping productive beta chains. Identical CDR3 proteins give one entry, which carries the most common genes and DNA. The sample includes approximately 800,000 distinct CDR3 sequences, with roughly 25% observed a single time. The top ten clonotypes cover 3% of the sample. The data were also submitted as part of a second study, on T cells of mothers and their children.

Input material: blood. The receptors stem from a boy aged 5 to 17 in good health.

The chain employs TRBV29-1 and TRBJ2-3; 9 nucleotides align to TRBD2. This CDR3 is built from 16 residues. V lost 0 bases to trimming and J lost 6 bases; unmatched junction nucleotides: 10. Germline-derived CDR1 and CDR2 are SQVTM and ANQGSEA. The CDR3: CSVEDVAGARTDTQYF. CDR3 sequence (DNA): TGCAGCGTTGAAGACGTAGCGGGGGCCCGTACGGATACGCAGTATTTT.

This clonotype has just a few counts. The chain uses TRBV29-1 and TRBJ2-1, with unresolved D. Deletions cut 1 base from V and 0 bases from J, with 7 bases between. Germline V gene data show CDR1 as SQVTM and CDR2 as ANQGSEA. CDR3 length equals 14 residues. CDR3 protein: CSVEVSSSYNEQFF. DNA for the CDR3: TGCAGCGTTGAAGTTTCTAGCTCCTACAATGAGCAGTTCTTC.

The rearrangement joins TRBV5-1 to TRBJ2-7; 10 nucleotides match TRBD2. CDR3 length: 14 residues. Trimming at V came to 5 bases and at J to 3 bases, leaving 5 bases not matched to a gene. Germline V lookup: CDR1 SGHRS, CDR2 YFSETQ. DNA for the CDR3: TGCGCCAGCAGATTAGGACTAGCGGACTACGAGCAGTACTTC. Its translation is CASRLGLADYEQYF.

Regarding this clonotype: The junction departs from the called germline gene at one end, perhaps through a read error. The chain is built from TRBV7-9 and TRBJ1-5; 9 bases map to TRBD1. Germline assignment: CDR1 SEHNR and CDR2 FQNEAQ (reference sequence). This CDR3 spans 15 amino acids. The CDR3 reads CASSTGGGSYQPQHF. DNA of the CDR3: TGTGCCAGCAGTACAGGGGGCGGTAGCTATCAGCCCCAGCATTTT.

This clonotype was seen a single time. V usage is TRBV13 and J usage is TRBJ2-5; 7 nucleotides agree with TRBD1. Germline CDR1 is PRHDT and CDR2 is FYEKMQ (reference sequence). The CDR3 has 17 amino acids. V trimming: 5 bases; J trimming: 5 bases; junction bases outside the gene matches: 17. CDR3 nucleotides: TGTGCCAGCAGCCCCCAGCCGGGGACAGAAAAAGGGGAGACCCAGTACTTC. This codes for CASSPQPGTEKGETQYF. The complete variable domain, with remaining parts taken from reference TRBV13 and TRBJ2-5, reads AAGVIQSPRHLIKEKRETATLKCYPIPRHDTVYWYQQGPGQDPQFLISFYEKMQSDKGSIPDRFSAQQFSDYHSELNMSSLELGDSALYFCASSPQPGTEKGETQYFGPGTRLLVL.